The rows below give T cell receptor beta chains drawn from one sample of a study of cytomegalovirus exposure and HLA in healthy donors. Generated by immunoSEQ multiplex PCR, the TCRdb table keeps only in-frame clones and is missing some. The table has 54,000 or so clones, about 50% seen once. Sequenced sample: PBMCs. These receptors were taken from a human donor in good health. Each CDR3 is given with its conserved first and last residue.

j_call v_call cdr3_aa
TRBJ2-5 TRBV30 CAWSVMGGGAWETQYF
TRBJ2-7 TRBV11-1 CASSLKAGGLITYDGQYF
TRBJ2-7 TRBV5-1 CASSRDRGLYEQYF
TRBJ2-1 TRBV12-5 CATGQGTASYNEQFF
TRBJ2-5 TRBV5-4 CASAWQISIGGGPQETQYF
TRBJ1-5 TRBV7-2 CASSSTGVGNQPQHF
TRBJ1-1 TRBV5-1 CASSLDPVAGTMNTEAFF
TRBJ2-5 TRBV4-1 CASRRLGQGGETQYF
TRBJ1-1 TRBV5-1 CASTAWDTDTEAFF
TRBJ2-1 TRBV5-1 CASRPWTGTYNEQFF
TRBJ1-1 TRBV6-1 CASSGQVGDTEAFF
TRBJ1-2 TRBV7-9 CASSSQGARDYGYTF
TRBJ2-1 TRBV4-1 CASSPRDRIGNEQFF
TRBJ1-6 TRBV5-6 CASSYQGTRDSPLHF
TRBJ2-6 TRBV6-6 CASSSGGAGANVLTF
TRBJ1-1 TRBV18 CASSPNTVNTEAFF
TRBJ2-7 TRBV5-1 CASSLTGAYEQYF
TRBJ2-3 TRBV7-9 CASRLRESTDTQYF
TRBJ2-7 TRBV7-9 CASSWGMGAGEQYF
TRBJ1-5 TRBV28 CASSPTGASNQPQHF
TRBJ1-6 TRBV7-9 CASSPLELYRDSPLHF
TRBJ2-7 TRBV6-1 CASSGGREKKQYF
TRBJ2-2 TRBV18 CASSQGQGNTGELFF
TRBJ1-6 TRBV7-8 CASSSLGGSNSPLHF
TRBJ2-7 TRBV6-1 CASSEAAGGPYEQYF
TRBJ1-1 TRBV13 CASSRGEGGGTEAFF
TRBJ2-2 TRBV6-6 CASRKQGADTGELFF
TRBJ2-3 TRBV29-1 CSVPTSGGDTQYF
TRBJ1-1 TRBV15 CATSSDSRRTEAFF
TRBJ1-2 TRBV4-1 CASSQMGQGRGSGYGYTF
TRBJ2-1 TRBV7-2 CASTRPDRAGEQFF
TRBJ2-3 TRBV10-3 CAISPKTGGADTQYF
TRBJ1-2 TRBV30 CACGGAHGYTF
TRBJ2-5 TRBV7-3 CASSSGGADETQYF
TRBJ2-1 TRBV29-1 CSVEHGYNEQFF
TRBJ1-2 TRBV29-1 CSVGQGGGYTF
TRBJ2-7 TRBV30 CAWSFGQGYEQYF
TRBJ2-5 TRBV5-4 CASSLVTGLETQYF
TRBJ2-7 TRBV5-5 CASSLAGQGVPYEQYF
TRBJ1-4 TRBV6-1 CASSEASTGPEKLFF
TRBJ2-7 TRBV6-5 CASSRDGATYEQYF
TRBJ1-5 TRBV6-1 CASSEAGQARQPQHF
TRBJ2-2 TRBV7-6 CASSLAAGTGGTGELFF
TRBJ2-2 TRBV30 CAWKRQGAWATGELFF
TRBJ2-7 TRBV7-2 CASSSQGQVPIEQYF
TRBJ2-3 TRBV12-5 CASGGGAADTQYF
TRBJ2-3 TRBV5-6 CASSLDLGDTQYF
TRBJ1-2 TRBV5-4 CASSFHRENTIYGYTF
TRBJ2-7 TRBV7-9 CASSLSNLAEQYF
TRBJ2-1 TRBV2 CASSGTGGYNEQFF
TRBJ2-1 TRBV9 CASSVPGREYNEQFF
TRBJ1-2 TRBV30 CAWSDYYGYTF
TRBJ1-2 TRBV30 CAWSTLTPRDGYTF
TRBJ1-1 TRBV7-9 CASSLAMANTEAFF
TRBJ2-7 TRBV7-8 CASSQTGGAYEQYF